This section outlines one T cell receptor (beta chain) sequence together with its context. Its specificity is not known. These data belong to a study of tumor-infiltrating lymphocytes in localized non-small cell lung cancer. Study details: From each patient, both tumor and uninvolved lung, non-adjacent to tumor, were sampled. Study findings and constraints: No T-cell fraction difference was seen between IM1 and IM2 tumors. Higher tumor T cell infiltration than in uninvolved lung was supported by TCRbeta sequencing. Each assay used a separate piece of the same tissue.

Deletions cut 3 bases from V and 7 bases from J, with 15 bases between. Germline V lookup: CDR1 MNHEY, CDR2 SMNVEV (reference sequence). CDR3 length: 14 amino acids. Produced via immunoSEQ multiplex PCR; TCRdb's table is partial and in-frame only. The sample lists about 10,000 clones; roughly 80% were seen once. This clonotype originated in a human donor with non-small cell lung cancer. The rearrangement uses TRBV27 and TRBJ2-5; D is possibly TRBD1 or TRBD2 (5 bases each). Sequenced: uninvolved lung tissue not adjacent to the tumor. The CDR3 DNA follows: TGTGCCAGCAGTTTCGATCGGACGGGGCGGACCCAGTACTTC. Protein: CASSFDRTGRTQYF.